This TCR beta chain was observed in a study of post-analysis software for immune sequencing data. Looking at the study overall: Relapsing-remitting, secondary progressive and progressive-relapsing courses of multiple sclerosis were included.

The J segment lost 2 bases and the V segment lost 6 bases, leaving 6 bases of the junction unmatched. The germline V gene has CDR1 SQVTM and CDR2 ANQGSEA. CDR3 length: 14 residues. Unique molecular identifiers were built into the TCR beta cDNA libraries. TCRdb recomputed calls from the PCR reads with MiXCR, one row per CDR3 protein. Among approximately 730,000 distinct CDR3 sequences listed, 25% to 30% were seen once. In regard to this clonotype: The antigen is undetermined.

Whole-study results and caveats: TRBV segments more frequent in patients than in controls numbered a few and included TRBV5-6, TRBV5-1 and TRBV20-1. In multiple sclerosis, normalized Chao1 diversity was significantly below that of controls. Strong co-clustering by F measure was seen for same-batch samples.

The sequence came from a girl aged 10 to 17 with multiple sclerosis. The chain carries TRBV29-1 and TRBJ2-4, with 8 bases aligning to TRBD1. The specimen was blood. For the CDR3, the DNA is TGCAGCGTCAGGACAGGGTTTACCAAAAACATTCAGTACTTC. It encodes CSVRTGFTKNIQYF.